The clone carrying this T cell receptor beta chain was recorded at least ten times. The V gene end was trimmed by 7 bases and the J gene end by 3 bases; junction bases not matched to a gene: 7. The CDR3 spans 15 residues. Germline values: CDR1 MDHEN, CDR2 SYDVKM. Amplified TCR beta CDR3 regions derived from RNA transcripts. With the HTBI primer set, the TCR CDR3 went through a first round of RT-PCR. TCRdb fed the multiplex PCR reads into MiXCR, producing one record per CDR3 protein. The sample yields hundreds of thousands of distinct CDR3 sequences, 13% to 15% seen once. The sample comes from a study of T cells in Graves' hyperthyroidism and ophthalmopathy.

The sequence was collected from a woman aged 50 to 65 with Graves' ophthalmopathy. The chain has TRBV28 and TRBJ2-1; 9 positions match TRBD2. The sequenced sample was blood. The CDR3 sequence is CASIRASGDYNEQFF. The CDR3 region has the DNA TGTGCCAGCATCCGGGCTAGCGGGGACTACAATGAGCAGTTCTTC.